This T cell receptor beta chain stems from a study of blood T cell repertoires in COVID-19. The CDR3 is 12 amino acids. The germline V and J ends were trimmed by 2 bases and 9 bases, with 8 bases remaining between them. CDR1 and CDR2 from the germline V gene are MNHNS and SASEGT. Per the original methods: Nucleated cell counts were estimated from reference gene primer amplification. Some clones are missing from TCRdb's copy, which holds only in-frame ones; the method was immunoSEQ multiplex PCR. V, J and clone size are taken as reported in that table, and D and trimming were inferred from the DNA itself. Of over 85,000 clones in the sample, just over 85% were seen once.

Source material: peripheral blood. The clonotype was recovered from a woman aged 70 to 79 with acute or convalescent COVID-19. The chain carries TRBV6-1 and TRBJ2-1, with a tentative D call TRBD2 (6 bases). CDR3 bases: TGTGCCAGCAGTGAATGGAGGGGTGAGCAGTTCTTC. Protein product: CASSEWRGEQFF.